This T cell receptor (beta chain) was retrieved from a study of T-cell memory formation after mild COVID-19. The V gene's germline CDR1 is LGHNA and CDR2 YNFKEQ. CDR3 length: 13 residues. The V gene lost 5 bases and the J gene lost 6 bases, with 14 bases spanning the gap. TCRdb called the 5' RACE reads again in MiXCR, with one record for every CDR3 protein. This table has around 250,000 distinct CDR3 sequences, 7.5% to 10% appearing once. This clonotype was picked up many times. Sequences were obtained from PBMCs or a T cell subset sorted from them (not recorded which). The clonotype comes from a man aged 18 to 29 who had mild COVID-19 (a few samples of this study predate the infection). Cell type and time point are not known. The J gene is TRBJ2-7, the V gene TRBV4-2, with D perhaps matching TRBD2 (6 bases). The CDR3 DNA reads TGTGCCAGCAGCGGGTGGGACTGGGGCGAGCAGTACGTC. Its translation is CASSGWDWGEQYV.